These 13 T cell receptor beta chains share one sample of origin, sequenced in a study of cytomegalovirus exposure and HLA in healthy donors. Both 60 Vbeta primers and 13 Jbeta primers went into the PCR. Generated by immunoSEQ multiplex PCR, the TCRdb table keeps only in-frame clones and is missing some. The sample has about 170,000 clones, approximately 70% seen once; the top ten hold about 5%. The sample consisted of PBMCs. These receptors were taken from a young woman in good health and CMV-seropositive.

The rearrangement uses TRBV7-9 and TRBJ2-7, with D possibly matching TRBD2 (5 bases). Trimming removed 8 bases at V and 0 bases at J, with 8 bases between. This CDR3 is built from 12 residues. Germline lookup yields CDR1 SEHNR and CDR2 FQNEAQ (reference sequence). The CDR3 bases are TGTGCCAGCCTAGGGAGCTCCTACGAGCAGTACTTC. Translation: CASLGSSYEQYF.

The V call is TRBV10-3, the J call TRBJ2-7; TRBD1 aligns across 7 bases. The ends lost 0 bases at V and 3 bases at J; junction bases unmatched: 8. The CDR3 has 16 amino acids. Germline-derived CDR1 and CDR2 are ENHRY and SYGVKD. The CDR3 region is CAISESEGQVHYEQYF. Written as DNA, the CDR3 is TGTGCCATCAGTGAGTCAGAAGGACAGGTTCACTACGAGCAGTACTTC.

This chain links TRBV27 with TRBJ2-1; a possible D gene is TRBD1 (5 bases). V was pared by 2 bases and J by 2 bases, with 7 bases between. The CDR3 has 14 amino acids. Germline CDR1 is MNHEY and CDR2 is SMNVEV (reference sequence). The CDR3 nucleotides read TGTGCCAGCAGTTTAGACAGACCCTACAATGAGCAGTTCTTC. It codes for CASSLDRPYNEQFF.

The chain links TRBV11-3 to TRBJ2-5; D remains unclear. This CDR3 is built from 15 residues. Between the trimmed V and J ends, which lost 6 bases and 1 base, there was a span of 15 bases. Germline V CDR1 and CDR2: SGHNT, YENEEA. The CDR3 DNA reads TGTGCCAGCAGTGAGAACACAGCAGCCCAAGAGACCCAGTACTTC. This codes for CASSENTAAQETQYF.

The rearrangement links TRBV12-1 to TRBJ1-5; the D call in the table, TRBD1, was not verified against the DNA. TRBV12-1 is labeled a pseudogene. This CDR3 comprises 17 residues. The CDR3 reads CASSLNRGPYSNQPQHF. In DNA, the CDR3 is TGTGCCAGCAGCTTAAACAGGGGACCCTATAGCAATCAGCCCCAGCATTTT.

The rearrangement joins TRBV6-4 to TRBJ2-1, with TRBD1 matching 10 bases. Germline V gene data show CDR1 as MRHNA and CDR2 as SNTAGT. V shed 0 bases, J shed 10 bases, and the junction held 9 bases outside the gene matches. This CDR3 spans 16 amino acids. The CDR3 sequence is CASSDSPGTGDREQFF. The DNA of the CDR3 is TGTGCCAGCAGTGACTCGCCCGGGACAGGGGATCGGGAGCAGTTCTTC.

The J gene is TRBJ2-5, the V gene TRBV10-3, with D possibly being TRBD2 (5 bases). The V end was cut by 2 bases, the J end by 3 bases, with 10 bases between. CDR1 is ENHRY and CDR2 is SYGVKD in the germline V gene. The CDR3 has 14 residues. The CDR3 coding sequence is TGTGCCATCAGTGAGCCGGACGGGAAAGAGACCCAGTACTTC. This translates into CAISEPDGKETQYF.

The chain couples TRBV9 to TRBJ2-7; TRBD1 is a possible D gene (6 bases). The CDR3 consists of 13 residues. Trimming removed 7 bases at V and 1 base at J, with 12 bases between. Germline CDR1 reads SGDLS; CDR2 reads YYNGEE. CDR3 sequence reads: CASSQGLSYEQYF. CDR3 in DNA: TGTGCCAGCTCGCAGGGGTTATCCTACGAGCAGTACTTC.

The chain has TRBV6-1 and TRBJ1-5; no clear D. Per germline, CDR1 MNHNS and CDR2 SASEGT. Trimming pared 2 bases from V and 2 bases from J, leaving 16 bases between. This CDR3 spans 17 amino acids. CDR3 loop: CASSEKSSVDGNQPQHF. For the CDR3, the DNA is TGTGCCAGCAGTGAAAAATCGTCAGTCGATGGCAATCAGCCCCAGCATTTT.

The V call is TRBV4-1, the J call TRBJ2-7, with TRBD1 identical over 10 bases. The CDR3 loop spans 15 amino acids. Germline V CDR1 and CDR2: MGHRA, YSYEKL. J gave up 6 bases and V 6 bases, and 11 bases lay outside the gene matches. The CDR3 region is CASSPGTGVIGEQYF. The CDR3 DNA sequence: TGCGCCAGCAGTCCCGGGACAGGGGTGATTGGCGAGCAGTACTTC.

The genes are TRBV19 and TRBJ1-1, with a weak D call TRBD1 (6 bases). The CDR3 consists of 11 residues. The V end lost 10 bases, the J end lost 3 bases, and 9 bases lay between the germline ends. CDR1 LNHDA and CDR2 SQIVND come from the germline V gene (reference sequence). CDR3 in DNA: TGTGCCACCCGGACAGACACTGAAGCTTTCTTT. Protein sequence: CATRTDTEAFF.

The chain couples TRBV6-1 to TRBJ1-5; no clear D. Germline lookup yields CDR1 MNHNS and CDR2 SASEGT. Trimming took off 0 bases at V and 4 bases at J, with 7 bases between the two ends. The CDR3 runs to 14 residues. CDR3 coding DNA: TGTGCCAGCAGTGAAGCGTTTCTAAATCAGCCCCAGCATTTT. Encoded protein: CASSEAFLNQPQHF.

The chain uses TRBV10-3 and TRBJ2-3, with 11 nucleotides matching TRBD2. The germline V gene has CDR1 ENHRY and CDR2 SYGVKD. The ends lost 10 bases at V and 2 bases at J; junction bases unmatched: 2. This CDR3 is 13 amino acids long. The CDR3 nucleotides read TGTGCCACTAGCGGGGGGAACACAGATACGCAGTATTTT. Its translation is CATSGGNTDTQYF.